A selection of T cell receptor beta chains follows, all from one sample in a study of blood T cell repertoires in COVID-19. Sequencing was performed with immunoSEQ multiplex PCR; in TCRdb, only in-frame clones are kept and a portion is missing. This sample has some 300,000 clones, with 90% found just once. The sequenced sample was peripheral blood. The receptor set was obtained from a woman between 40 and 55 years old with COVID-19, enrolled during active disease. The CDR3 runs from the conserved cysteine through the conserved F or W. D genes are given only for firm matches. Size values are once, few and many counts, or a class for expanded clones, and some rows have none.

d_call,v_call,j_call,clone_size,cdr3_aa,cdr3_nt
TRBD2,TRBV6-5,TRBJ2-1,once,CASSNPGGVNEQFF,TGTGCCAGCAGTAATCCGGGAGGCGTCAATGAGCAGTTCTTC
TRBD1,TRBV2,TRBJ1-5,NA,CASSAHPDRGPPKPQHF,TGTGCCAGCAGTGCCCACCCAGACAGGGGGCCCCCAAAGCCCCAGCATTTT
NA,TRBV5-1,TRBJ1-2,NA,CASSYDSAYGYTF,TGCGCCAGCAGCTATGACAGCGCCTATGGCTACACCTTC
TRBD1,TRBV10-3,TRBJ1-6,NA,CAIRAGTGDSPLHF,TGTGCCATCAGAGCCGGGACAGGGGATTCACCCCTCCACTTT
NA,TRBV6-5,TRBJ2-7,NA,CASSLGGSYEQYF,TGTGCCAGCAGTTTAGGGGGTTCCTACGAGCAGTACTTC
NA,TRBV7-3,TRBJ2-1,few,CASSFFFGSYNEQFF,TGTGCCAGCAGCTTCTTCTTCGGCTCCTACAATGAGCAGTTCTTC
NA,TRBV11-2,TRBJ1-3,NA,CASSPLRRDTIYF,TGTGCCAGCAGCCCATTGAGGAGGGACACCATATATTTT
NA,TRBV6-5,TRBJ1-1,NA,CASSPRQATNTEAFF,TGTGCCAGCAGTCCCAGACAGGCGACAAACACTGAAGCTTTCTTT
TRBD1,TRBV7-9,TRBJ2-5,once,CASSSGQIPRAQYF,TGTGCCAGCAGCTCGGGACAGATTCCGCGGGCCCAGTACTTC
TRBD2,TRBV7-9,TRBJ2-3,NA,CASSSTSGVLSDTQYF,TGTGCCAGCAGCTCCACTAGCGGGGTTCTTTCAGATACGCAGTATTTT
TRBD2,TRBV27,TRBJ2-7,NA,CASSELGTSGSLEQYF,TGTGCCAGCAGCGAGCTTGGGACTAGCGGGAGTCTGGAGCAGTACTTC
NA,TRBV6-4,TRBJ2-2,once,CASRSYRETGELFF,TGTGCCAGCAGGAGCTACAGGGAGACCGGGGAGCTGTTTTTT
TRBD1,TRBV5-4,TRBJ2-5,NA,CASSKRTGGRNETQYF,TGTGCCAGCAGCAAACGGACAGGGGGCCGGAACGAGACCCAGTACTTC
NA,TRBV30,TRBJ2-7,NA,CAEGRRGRAYEQYF,TGTGCAGAAGGGCGGAGGGGCCGAGCGTACGAGCAGTACTTC
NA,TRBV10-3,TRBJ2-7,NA,CAISPGHGSYEQYF,TGTGCCATCAGCCCGGGACATGGCTCCTACGAGCAGTACTTC
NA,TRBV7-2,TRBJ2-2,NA,CASSVLGGPGELFF,TGTGCCAGCAGCGTCCTGGGGGGGCCCGGGGAGCTGTTTTTT
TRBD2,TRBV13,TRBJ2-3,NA,CASSIRTSGRTDTQYF,TGTGCCAGCAGCATTAGGACTAGCGGCCGCACAGATACGCAGTATTTT
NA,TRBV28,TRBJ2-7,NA,CASRAPPYEQYF,TGTGCCAGCAGGGCACCCCCCTACGAGCAGTACTTC
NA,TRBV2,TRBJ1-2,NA,CASSRQEPYGYTF,TGTGCCAGCAGCCGACAGGAGCCCTATGGCTACACCTTC
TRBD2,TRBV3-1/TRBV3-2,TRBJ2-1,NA,CASSSGRAAYNEQFF,TGTGCCAGCAGCTCCGGGAGGGCCGCCTACAATGAGCAGTTCTTC
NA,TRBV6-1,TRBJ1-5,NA,CASSEAWNGQPQHF,TGTGCCAGCAGTGAAGCGTGGAACGGGCAGCCCCAGCATTTT
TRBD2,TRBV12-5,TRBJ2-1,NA,CASGPSRVAGGHSYNEQFF,TGTGCTAGTGGTCCCAGTCGCGTCGCGGGAGGGCATTCCTACAATGAGCAGTTCTTC
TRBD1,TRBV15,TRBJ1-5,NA,CATSRWGQGDNQPQHF,TGTGCCACCAGCAGATGGGGACAGGGTGACAATCAGCCCCAGCATTTT
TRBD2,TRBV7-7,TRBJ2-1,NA,CASSLGGTSGDEQFF,TGTGCTAGCAGCTTAGGGGGGACTAGCGGCGATGAGCAGTTCTTC
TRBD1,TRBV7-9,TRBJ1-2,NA,CASSLGQAVGGYTF,TGTGCCAGCAGTTTGGGACAGGCGGTGGGTGGCTACACCTTC
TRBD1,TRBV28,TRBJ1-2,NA,CASSLQGFYGYTF,TGTGCCAGCAGTCTACAGGGGTTCTATGGCTACACCTTC
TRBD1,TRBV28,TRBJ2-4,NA,CASSFAPTGGTDIQYF,TGTGCCAGCAGTTTCGCCCCGACAGGGGGCACGGACATTCAGTACTTC
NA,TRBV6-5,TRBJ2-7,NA,CASSPPARGGNEQYF,TGTGCCAGCAGTCCGCCCGCCAGGGGAGGGAACGAGCAGTACTTC
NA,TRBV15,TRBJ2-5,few,CATSRGGGETQYF,TGTGCCACCAGCAGAGGAGGGGGAGAGACCCAGTACTTC
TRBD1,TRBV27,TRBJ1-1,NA,CASSMGQTEAFF,TGTGCCAGCAGTATGGGACAGACTGAAGCTTTCTTT
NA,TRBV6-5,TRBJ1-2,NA,CAINLSGNGYTF,TGTGCCATCAACCTTTCCGGTAATGGCTACACCTTC
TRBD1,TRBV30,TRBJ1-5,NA,CAWSVGTGEQPQHF,TGTGCCTGGAGTGTCGGGACAGGGGAGCAGCCCCAGCATTTT
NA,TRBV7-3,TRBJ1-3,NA,CASSPQGGGNTIYF,TGTGCCAGCAGCCCGCAGGGTGGGGGAAACACCATATATTTT
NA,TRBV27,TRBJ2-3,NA,CASSSGLEGDTQYF,TGTGCCAGCAGTTCCGGCCTGGAGGGAGATACGCAGTATTTT
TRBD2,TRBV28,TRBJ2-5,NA,CASSLLSSGLQETQYF,TGTGCCAGCAGTTTATTGTCTAGCGGATTACAAGAGACCCAGTACTTC
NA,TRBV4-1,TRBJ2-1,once,CASSQGAWNEQFF,TGCGCCAGCAGCCAAGGGGCGTGGAATGAGCAGTTCTTC
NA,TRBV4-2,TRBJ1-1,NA,CASSQDIAGSNTEAFF,TGTGCCAGCAGCCAAGATATTGCAGGGTCGAACACTGAAGCTTTCTTT
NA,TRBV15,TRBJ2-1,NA,CATSRDRQSDEQFF,TGTGCCACCAGCAGAGACCGACAGTCCGATGAGCAGTTCTTC
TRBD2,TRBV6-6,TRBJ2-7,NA,CASRGGYEQYF,TGTGCCAGCCGGGGGGGTTACGAGCAGTACTTC
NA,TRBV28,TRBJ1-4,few,CASIRRQDEKLFF,TGTGCCAGCATTAGACGACAGGATGAAAAACTGTTTTTT
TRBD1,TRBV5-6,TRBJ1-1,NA,CASSAGTGGRNTEAFF,TGTGCCAGCAGCGCGGGGACAGGGGGCCGGAACACTGAAGCTTTCTTT
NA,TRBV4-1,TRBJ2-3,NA,CASSPGTYPSTDTQYF,TGCGCCAGCAGCCCCGGGACTTACCCTAGCACAGATACGCAGTATTTT
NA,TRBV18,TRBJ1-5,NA,CASSPPQRVGQPQHF,TGTGCCAGCTCACCACCGCAGAGGGTAGGTCAGCCCCAGCATTTT
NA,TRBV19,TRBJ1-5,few,CASSIDGGQPQHF,TGTGCCAGTAGTATAGACGGAGGTCAGCCCCAGCATTTT
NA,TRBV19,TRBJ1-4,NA,CASSIVIARVRTNEKLFF,TGTGCCAGTAGTATAGTAATAGCCAGGGTGCGGACTAATGAAAAACTGTTTTTT
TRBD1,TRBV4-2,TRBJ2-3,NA,CASSQGGQGADTQYF,TGTGCCAGCAGCCAAGGGGGACAGGGGGCAGATACGCAGTATTTT
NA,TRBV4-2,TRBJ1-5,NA,CASSHSNTSNQPQHF,TGTGCCAGCAGCCACAGTAACACTAGCAATCAGCCCCAGCATTTT
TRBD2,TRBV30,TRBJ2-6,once,CAWSVPRGGMSSGANVLTF,TGTGCCTGGAGTGTCCCCCGGGGGGGCATGAGCTCTGGGGCCAACGTCCTGACTTTC
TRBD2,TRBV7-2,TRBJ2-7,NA,CASSPSGGQSYEQYF,TGTGCCAGCAGCCCTTCGGGGGGTCAGTCCTACGAGCAGTACTTC
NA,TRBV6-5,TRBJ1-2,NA,CASSYVPPGDYGYTF,TGTGCCAGCAGTTACGTGCCCCCGGGGGACTATGGCTACACCTTC
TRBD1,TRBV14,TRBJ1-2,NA,CASSQVGTAHNYGYTF,TGTGCCAGCAGCCAAGTCGGGACAGCTCATAACTATGGCTACACCTTC
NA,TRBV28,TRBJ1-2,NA,CAIQARAEANYGYTF,TGTGCCATCCAAGCCAGGGCCGAAGCTAACTATGGCTACACCTTC
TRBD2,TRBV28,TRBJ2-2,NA,CASSFRTTSGRSQIRTGELFF,TGTGCCAGCAGTTTCAGAACGACTAGCGGGAGATCCCAAATTCGCACCGGGGAGCTGTTTTTT